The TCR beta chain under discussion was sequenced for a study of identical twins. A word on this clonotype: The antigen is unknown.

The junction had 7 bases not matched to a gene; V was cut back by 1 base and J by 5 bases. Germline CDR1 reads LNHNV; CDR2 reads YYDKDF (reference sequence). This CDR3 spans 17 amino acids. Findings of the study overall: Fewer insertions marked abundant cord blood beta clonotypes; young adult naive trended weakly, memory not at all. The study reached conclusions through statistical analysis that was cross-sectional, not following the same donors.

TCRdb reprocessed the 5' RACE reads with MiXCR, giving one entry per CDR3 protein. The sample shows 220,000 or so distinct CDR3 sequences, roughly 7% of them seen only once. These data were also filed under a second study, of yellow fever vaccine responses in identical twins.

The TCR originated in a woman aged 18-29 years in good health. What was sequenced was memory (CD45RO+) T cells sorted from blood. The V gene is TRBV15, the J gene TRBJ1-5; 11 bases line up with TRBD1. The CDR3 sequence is CATSRAMGDRGDQPQHF. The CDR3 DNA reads TGTGCCACCAGCAGAGCAATGGGGGACAGGGGGGATCAGCCCCAGCATTTT.